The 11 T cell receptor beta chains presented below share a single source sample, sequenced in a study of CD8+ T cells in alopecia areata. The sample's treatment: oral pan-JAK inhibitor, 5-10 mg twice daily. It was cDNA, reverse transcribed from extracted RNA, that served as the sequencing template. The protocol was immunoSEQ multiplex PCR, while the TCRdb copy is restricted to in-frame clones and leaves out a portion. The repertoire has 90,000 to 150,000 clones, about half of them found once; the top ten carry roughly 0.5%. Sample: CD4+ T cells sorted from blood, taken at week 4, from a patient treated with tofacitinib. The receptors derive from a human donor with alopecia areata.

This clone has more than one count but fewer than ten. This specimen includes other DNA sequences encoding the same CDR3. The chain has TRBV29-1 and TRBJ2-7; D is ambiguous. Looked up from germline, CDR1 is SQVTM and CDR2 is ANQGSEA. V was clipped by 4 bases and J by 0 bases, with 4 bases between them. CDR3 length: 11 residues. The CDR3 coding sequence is TGCAGCGTTGGCAGCTCCTACGAGCAGTACTTC. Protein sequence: CSVGSSYEQYF.

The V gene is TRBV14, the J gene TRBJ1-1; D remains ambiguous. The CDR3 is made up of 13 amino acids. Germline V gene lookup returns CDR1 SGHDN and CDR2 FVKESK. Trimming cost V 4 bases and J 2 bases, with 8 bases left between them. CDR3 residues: CASSRAFNTEAFF. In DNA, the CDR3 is TGTGCCAGCAGCCGGGCATTTAACACTGAAGCTTTCTTT.

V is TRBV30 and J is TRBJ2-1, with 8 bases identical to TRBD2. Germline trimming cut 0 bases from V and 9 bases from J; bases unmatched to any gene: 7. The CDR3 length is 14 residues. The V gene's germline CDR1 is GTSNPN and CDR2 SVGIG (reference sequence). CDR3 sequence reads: CAWSVSSGRSEQFF. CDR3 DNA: TGTGCCTGGAGTGTTTCCAGCGGGAGATCTGAGCAGTTCTTC.

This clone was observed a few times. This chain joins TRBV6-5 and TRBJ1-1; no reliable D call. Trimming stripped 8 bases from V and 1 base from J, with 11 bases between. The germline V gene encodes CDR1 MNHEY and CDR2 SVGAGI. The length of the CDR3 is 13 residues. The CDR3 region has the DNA TGTGCCAGCGGCCTGAGGCAGAACACTGAAGCTTTCTTT. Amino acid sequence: CASGLRQNTEAFF.

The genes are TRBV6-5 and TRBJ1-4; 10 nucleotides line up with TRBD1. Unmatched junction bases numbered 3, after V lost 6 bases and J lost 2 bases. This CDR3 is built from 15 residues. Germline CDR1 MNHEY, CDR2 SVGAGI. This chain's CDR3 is CASSPDRGTNEKLFF. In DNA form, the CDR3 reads TGTGCCAGCAGCCCGGACAGGGGGACTAATGAAAAACTGTTTTTT.

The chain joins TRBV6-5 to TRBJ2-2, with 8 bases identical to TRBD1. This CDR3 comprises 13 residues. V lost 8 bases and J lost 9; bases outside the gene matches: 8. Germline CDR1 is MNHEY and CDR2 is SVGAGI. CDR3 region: CASFPSGGRELFF. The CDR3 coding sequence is TGTGCCAGCTTCCCGTCAGGGGGCCGGGAGCTGTTTTTT.

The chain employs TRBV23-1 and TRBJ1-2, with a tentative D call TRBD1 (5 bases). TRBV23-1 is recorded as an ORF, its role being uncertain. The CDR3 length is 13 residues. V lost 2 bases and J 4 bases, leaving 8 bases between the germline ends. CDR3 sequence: CASSQDRIYGYTF. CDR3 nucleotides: TGCGCCAGCAGTCAAGACAGAATCTATGGCTACACCTTC.

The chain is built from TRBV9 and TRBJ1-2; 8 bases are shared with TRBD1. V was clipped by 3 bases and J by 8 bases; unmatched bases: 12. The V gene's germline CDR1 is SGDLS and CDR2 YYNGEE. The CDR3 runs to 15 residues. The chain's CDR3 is CASSGTDQGARGYTF. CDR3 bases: TGTGCCAGCAGCGGGACGGATCAGGGGGCGCGCGGCTACACCTTC.

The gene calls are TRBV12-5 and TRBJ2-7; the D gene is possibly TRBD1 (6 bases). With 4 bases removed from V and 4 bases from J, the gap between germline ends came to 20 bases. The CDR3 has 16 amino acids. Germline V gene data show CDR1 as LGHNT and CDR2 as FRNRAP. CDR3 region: CASGSGQTRDPYEQYF. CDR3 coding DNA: TGTGCTAGTGGTTCCGGACAGACCCGGGACCCATACGAGCAGTACTTC.

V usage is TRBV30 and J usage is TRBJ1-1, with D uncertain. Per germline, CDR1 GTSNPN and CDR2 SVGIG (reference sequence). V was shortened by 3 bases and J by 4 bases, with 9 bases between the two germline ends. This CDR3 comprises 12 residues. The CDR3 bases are TGTGCCTGGAGACCTATTACCACTGAAGCTTTCTTT. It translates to CAWRPITTEAFF.

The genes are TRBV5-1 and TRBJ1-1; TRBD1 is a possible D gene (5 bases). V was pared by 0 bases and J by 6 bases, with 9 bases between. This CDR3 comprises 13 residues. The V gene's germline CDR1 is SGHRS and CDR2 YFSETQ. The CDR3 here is CASSLVAGAEAFF. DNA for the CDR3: TGCGCCAGCAGCTTGGTAGCGGGGGCTGAAGCTTTCTTT.